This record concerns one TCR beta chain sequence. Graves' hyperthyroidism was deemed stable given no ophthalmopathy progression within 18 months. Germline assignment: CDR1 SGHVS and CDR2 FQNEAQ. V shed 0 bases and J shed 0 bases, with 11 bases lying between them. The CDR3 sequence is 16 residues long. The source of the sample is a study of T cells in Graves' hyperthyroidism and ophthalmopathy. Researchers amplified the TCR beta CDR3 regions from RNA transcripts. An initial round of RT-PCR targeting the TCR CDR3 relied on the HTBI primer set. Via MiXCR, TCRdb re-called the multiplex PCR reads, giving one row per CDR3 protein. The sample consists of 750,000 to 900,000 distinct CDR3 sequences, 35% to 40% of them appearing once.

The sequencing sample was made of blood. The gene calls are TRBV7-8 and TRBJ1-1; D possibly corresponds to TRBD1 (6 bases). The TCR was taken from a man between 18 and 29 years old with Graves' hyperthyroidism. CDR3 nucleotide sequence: TGTGCCAGCAGCTTAGCAATGAGGGGGATGAACACTGAAGCTTTCTTT. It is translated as CASSLAMRGMNTEAFF. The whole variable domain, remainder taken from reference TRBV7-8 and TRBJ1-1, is GAGVSQSPRYKVAKRGQDVALRCDPISGHVSLFWYQQALGQGPEFLTYFQNEAQLDKSGLPSDRFFAERPEGSVSTLKIQRTQQEDSAVYLCASSLAMRGMNTEAFFGQGTRLTVV.